This T cell receptor (beta chain) is drawn from a study of T cell responses to AZD1222 COVID-19 vaccine (dated by TCRdb to the early 2020s). With respect to the entire study: AZD1222 recipients with second doses at about 4 weeks or about 12 weeks were pooled, because spike-specific TCR depth and breadth did not differ between schedules. TCR sequencing was performed for 230 to 250 trial participants, of whom about 200 were given two doses of AZD1222 and around 25 were given two doses of MenACWY control vaccine. Trial participants were enrolled by age into 18-55, 56-69 and 70-plus year subgroups, with around 140, 26 and 57 TCR-sequenced participants respectively. Overall results and qualifications from the work: No day 14 peak-response samples were available, so repertoires were characterized only after the peak T cell response. Reportedly, almost half of the unique spike-specific TCRs recognized epitopes lying outside the regions that are mutated in the B.1.351 and B.1.1.7 variants. Conclusions about previously exposed vaccinees were limited because only six AZD1222 recipients were SARS-CoV-2 seropositive at baseline. Most participants were white British and females outnumbered males, and the authors suggested that clonal diversity may have been underestimated. After two AZD1222 doses, both the breadth and the depth of spike-specific TCRs were significantly higher than at day 0 and than in MenACWY recipients. CD4 TCRs associated with the vaccine covered the entire spike protein, and the dominant responses were in regions 160-218 and 743-854. In the small 56-69-year group, the increase in depth fell short of significance, most likely because of low power.

The time point tag for this specimen amounts to: baseline before first vaccination. Vaccinee samples were obtained from the UK trials COV001 and COV002, which included a single-blind randomized controlled phase 2/3 trial of AZD1222 (ChAdOx1 nCoV-19) in healthy adults. For TCRbeta chain sequencing, PBMC samples were collected from trial participants at day 0 and at day 28 after the second dose. As to this clone: Its target antigen remains unknown. No quality values exist for individual bases; no much larger clone is one base distant.

The CDR3 contains 15 residues, cysteine and phenylalanine counted. The retained sequence is limited to the CDR3, 45 bases, with the frame set at the first base. CDR1 and CDR2, looked up from the germline V gene (reference sequence), are MNHEY and SMNVEV. Trimming takes 5 bases off V and 5 bases off J; junction bases not matched to a gene: 7. The CDR3 regions of human TCRbeta chains were subjected to immunosequencing. Per the source publication's procedure: Repertoire TCRs were checked for matches against a reference library of SARS-CoV-2-specific TCRs that had been generated using the MIRA antigen-specificity platform. Breadth meant the fraction of unique TCRs that were SARS-CoV-2-associated, whereas depth meant the fraction of total T cells that were SARS-CoV-2-associated. Each spike-specific TCR was assigned to its reactive spike region and to a CD4 or CD8 class using the MIRA data. Log10-transformed breadth and depth values were compared by one-way ANOVA with Sidak's multiple comparisons tests. Here the immuneACCESS table is served through TCRdb, limited to in-frame sequences with V and J called. Missing clones are a known gap in these copies; in checked studies unresolved V genes cover under half, and the rest lacks a known reason. V and J calls and clone size are as listed in that table; D and trimming were resolved from the DNA. Here the sample has roughly 100,000 clones; less than 95% occur a single time. The ten top clones hold roughly 5% of the sample.

This receptor was taken from an adult in good health. The specimen comprised peripheral blood, sampled on day 0 of AZD1222 vaccination. This sequence uses TRBV27 and TRBJ2-1; the junction holds 9 bases that match TRBD2. The DNA is TGTGCCAGCAGTGTTAGCGGGGGATTCCACAATGAGCAGTTCTTC. This is translated as CASSVSGGFHNEQFF.